This is a list of T cell receptor beta chains from one sample in a study of OX40 agonist ivuxolimab in advanced cancers. Sequenced by immunoSEQ multiplex PCR; TCRdb stores in-frame clones only, minus some. The sample lists about 24,000 clones, 80% to 90% seen once, with 8.5% to 10% in the top ten. Sequenced here: CD4+ or CD8+ T cells sorted from blood, sampled in a trial of the OX40 agonist ivuxolimab. All receptors come from an adult with an advanced solid tumor such as melanoma, head and neck, liver or kidney cancer. Both conserved end residues are part of each CDR3. D genes are given only for firm matches. Clone size, where shown, is once, few, many, or a class for clones that have expanded.

CDR3 DNA: TGTGCCAGCAGAAATGGACTAGCGGGATTCTGGTCCTACGAGCAGTACTTC; CDR3 protein: CASRNGLAGFWSYEQYF; D gene: TRBD2; V gene: TRBV2; J gene: TRBJ2-7; clone size: .
CDR3 DNA: TGTGCCAGCAGCTTGGGGGGCGCTGGAAACACCATATATTTT; CDR3 protein: CASSLGGAGNTIYF; D gene: .; V gene: TRBV5-4; J gene: TRBJ1-3; clone size: .
CDR3 DNA: TGTGCCTCAACTCGAGCGGGAGGGCCGGATGAGCAGTTCTTC; CDR3 protein: CASTRAGGPDEQFF; D gene: TRBD2; V gene: TRBV10-3; J gene: TRBJ2-1; clone size: .
CDR3 DNA: TGTGCCAGTAGTGTTGACAGAGCGTGGCAGTTCTTC; CDR3 protein: CASSVDRAWQFF; D gene: .; V gene: TRBV19; J gene: TRBJ2-1; clone size: .
CDR3 DNA: TGTGCCAGCAGTGCCGGGACAGGGAATTACGAGCAGTACTTC; CDR3 protein: CASSAGTGNYEQYF; D gene: TRBD1; V gene: TRBV6-1; J gene: TRBJ2-7; clone size: .
CDR3 DNA: TGTGCCAGCAGTTTAGTGGGCGGGAATAGGGTTGAGCAGTTCTTC; CDR3 protein: CASSLVGGNRVEQFF; D gene: .; V gene: TRBV28; J gene: TRBJ2-1; clone size: .
CDR3 DNA: TGTGCCAGCAGGAAGACAGGGGGCAAGGATGGCTACACCTTC; CDR3 protein: CASRKTGGKDGYTF; D gene: TRBD1; V gene: TRBV25-1; J gene: TRBJ1-2; clone size: .
CDR3 DNA: TGTGCCAGCAGTCTCGGGCAGCCGGGAACCCAGTACTTC; CDR3 protein: CASSLGQPGTQYF; D gene: .; V gene: TRBV6-1; J gene: TRBJ2-5; clone size: .
CDR3 DNA: TGTGCCAGTAGTATTAACGGAAACATTCAGTACTTC; CDR3 protein: CASSINGNIQYF; D gene: .; V gene: TRBV19; J gene: TRBJ2-4; clone size: .
CDR3 DNA: TGTGCCAGCAGCCCCGGGACAGGGGGATCCTACGAGCAGTACTTC; CDR3 protein: CASSPGTGGSYEQYF; D gene: TRBD1; V gene: TRBV11-2; J gene: TRBJ2-7; clone size: .
CDR3 DNA: TGTGCCAGTAGTCGTGGGGGTGCCGAAAAACTGTTTTTT; CDR3 protein: CASSRGGAEKLFF; D gene: .; V gene: TRBV19; J gene: TRBJ1-4; clone size: .
CDR3 DNA: TGTGCCACCCGGCGAACAGGGTCTCACGAGCAGTACTTC; CDR3 protein: CATRRTGSHEQYF; D gene: .; V gene: TRBV6-5; J gene: TRBJ2-7; clone size: .
CDR3 DNA: TGTGCCAGCAGCCAAGATTATTGGGGGGATACTGAAGCTTTCTTT; CDR3 protein: CASSQDYWGDTEAFF; D gene: .; V gene: TRBV14; J gene: TRBJ1-1; clone size: .
CDR3 DNA: TGTGCCAGCAGTGAAGCCCTAGCGGGAGCTCTAGAGACCCAGTACTTC; CDR3 protein: CASSEALAGALETQYF; D gene: TRBD2; V gene: TRBV2; J gene: TRBJ2-5; clone size: once
CDR3 DNA: TGTGCCAGCAGCCCCACAAGATATGGCTACACCTTC; CDR3 protein: CASSPTRYGYTF; D gene: .; V gene: TRBV14; J gene: TRBJ1-2; clone size: .
CDR3 DNA: TGTGCCAGCAGTCCCCGATTTGCTAATCAGCCCCAGCATTTT; CDR3 protein: CASSPRFANQPQHF; D gene: .; V gene: TRBV6-1; J gene: TRBJ1-5; clone size: .
CDR3 DNA: TGTGCCAGCAGCTTAAATGTCAACATCGGTGAAAAACTGTTTTTT; CDR3 protein: CASSLNVNIGEKLFF; D gene: .; V gene: TRBV7-9; J gene: TRBJ1-4; clone size: .
CDR3 DNA: TGTGCCAGCAGTATCAGACTAGCGGGAGCCCACACCGGGGAGCTGTTTTTT; CDR3 protein: CASSIRLAGAHTGELFF; D gene: TRBD2; V gene: TRBV28; J gene: TRBJ2-2; clone size: .
CDR3 DNA: TGCAGCGTGGCCGGGACTAGCGGGAAGGATACGCAGTATTTT; CDR3 protein: CSVAGTSGKDTQYF; D gene: TRBD2; V gene: TRBV29-1; J gene: TRBJ2-3; clone size: .
CDR3 DNA: TGTGCCAGCAGCCAAGGAACACGGGGGCCGACCTACAATGAGCAGTTCTTC; CDR3 protein: CASSQGTRGPTYNEQFF; D gene: .; V gene: TRBV14; J gene: TRBJ2-1; clone size: .
CDR3 DNA: TGCGCCAGCAGCCAAGATTTGGGAAAGAACTATGGCTACACCTTC; CDR3 protein: CASSQDLGKNYGYTF; D gene: .; V gene: TRBV4-3; J gene: TRBJ1-2; clone size: .
CDR3 DNA: TGCGCCAGCAGCCGAAGGGGGCCACAGAACACCGGGGAGCTGTTTTTT; CDR3 protein: CASSRRGPQNTGELFF; D gene: TRBD1; V gene: TRBV5-1; J gene: TRBJ2-2; clone size: .
CDR3 DNA: TGTGCCAGCAGCTCCCGGGGTAGCGGCAACTCCTACGAGCAGTACTTC; CDR3 protein: CASSSRGSGNSYEQYF; D gene: .; V gene: TRBV5-8; J gene: TRBJ2-7; clone size: .
CDR3 DNA: TGCAGCGGGTCACAGGGTACGGAGACCCAGTACTTC; CDR3 protein: CSGSQGTETQYF; D gene: .; V gene: TRBV29-1; J gene: TRBJ2-5; clone size: once
CDR3 DNA: TGTGCCAGCAGTACTAGCGGGGCCTACAATGAGCAGTTCTTC; CDR3 protein: CASSTSGAYNEQFF; D gene: TRBD2; V gene: TRBV2; J gene: TRBJ2-1; clone size: once